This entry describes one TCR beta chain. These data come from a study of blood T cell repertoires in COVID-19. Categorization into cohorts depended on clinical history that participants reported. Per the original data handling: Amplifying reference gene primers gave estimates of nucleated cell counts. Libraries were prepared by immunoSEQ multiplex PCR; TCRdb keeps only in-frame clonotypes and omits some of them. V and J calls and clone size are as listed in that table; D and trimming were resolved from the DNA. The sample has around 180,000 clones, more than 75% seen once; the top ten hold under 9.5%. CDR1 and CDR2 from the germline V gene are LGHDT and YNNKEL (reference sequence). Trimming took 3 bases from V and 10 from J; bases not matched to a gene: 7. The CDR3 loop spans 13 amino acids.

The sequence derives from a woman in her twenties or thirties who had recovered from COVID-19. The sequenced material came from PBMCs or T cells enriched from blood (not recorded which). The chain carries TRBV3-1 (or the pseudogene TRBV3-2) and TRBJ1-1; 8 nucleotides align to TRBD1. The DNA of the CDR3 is TGTGCCAGCAGCCAGGGGACAGGTAGGAGAGCTTTCTTT. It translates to CASSQGTGRRAFF.